The rows below give T cell receptor beta chains drawn from one sample of a study of cytomegalovirus exposure and HLA in healthy donors. Profiled with immunoSEQ multiplex PCR; TCRdb holds only in-frame clones, not every one. The profile shows some 150,000 clones, 70% to 80% of them singletons. Sequencing was done on a sample of PBMCs. These receptors were collected from a woman between 45 and 65 years old in good health and CMV-seronegative. The CDR3 runs from the conserved cysteine through the conserved F or W. A D gene is named only where the DNA matches it firmly. For some rows the clone size is stated as once, few or many, or as a class when expanded; others skip it.

J | size | length | D | V | DNA | CDR3
TRBJ2-7 | . | 14 | . | TRBV19 | TGTGCCAGTAGTATCTCTGGCCAGATCTACGAGCAGTACTTC | CASSISGQIYEQYF
TRBJ1-1 | . | 15 | . | TRBV30 | TGTGCCTGGAGTGTACGACAGACCCTAAACACTGAAGCTTTCTTT | CAWSVRQTLNTEAFF
TRBJ1-1 | few | 12 | TRBD1 | TRBV10-1 | TGCGCCAGCAGTGAGTCCGGGACAGAGGCTTTCTTT | CASSESGTEAFF
TRBJ1-2 | . | 14 | . | TRBV7-2 | TGTGCCAGCAGCTTAATGAGGCAAGCCTATGGCTACACCTTC | CASSLMRQAYGYTF
TRBJ2-3 | . | 15 | TRBD2 | TRBV10-2 | TGCGCCACCAGGACTAGCGGGGGGAAATCAGATACGCAGTATTTT | CATRTSGGKSDTQYF
TRBJ1-3 | . | 16 | . | TRBV18 | TGTGCCAGCTCACCTGGCGGGAGTAGCTCTGGAAACACCATATATTTT | CASSPGGSSSGNTIYF
TRBJ2-5 | . | 14 | TRBD2 | TRBV5-1 | TGCGCCAGCAGCGGGACTAGCGGACAAGAGACCCAGTACTTC | CASSGTSGQETQYF
TRBJ1-2 | . | 13 | . | TRBV5-1 | TGCGCCAGCAGCTTGATATGGGAGTATGGCTACACCTTC | CASSLIWEYGYTF
TRBJ2-7 | . | 12 | TRBD2 | TRBV7-9 | TGTGCCAGCGGCGGGAGAGGGTACGAGCAGTACTTC | CASGGRGYEQYF
TRBJ2-7 | . | 14 | . | TRBV7-8 | TGTGCCAGCAGCCCCGACAGGAACTCCTACGAGCAGTACTTC | CASSPDRNSYEQYF
TRBJ2-1 | . | 15 | . | TRBV11-2 | TGTGCCAGCCTTCCCTGGGGATGGACAGACAATGAGCAGTTCTTC | CASLPWGWTDNEQFF
TRBJ1-2 | . | 14 | . | TRBV2 | TGTGCCAGCATAGAACCCTCCCCTTTGAGGGGCTACACCTTC | CASIEPSPLRGYTF